This TCR beta chain came from a study of T-cell memory formation after mild COVID-19. Study-wide points: Clones that contracted clustered mainly in CM and EM if CD4+ and in EMRA if CD8+.

With respect to this clonotype: What it recognizes is unknown.

TCRdb ran MiXCR on the 5' RACE reads and lists one entry per CDR3 protein. The repertoire holds 400,000 to 500,000 distinct CDR3 sequences, with 15% to 25% as singletons. Trimming stripped 5 bases from V and 1 base from J, with 13 bases between. The CDR3 runs to 15 residues. Germline CDR1 is SGHRS and CDR2 is YFSETQ. The TCR sequence derives from an adult woman who had mild COVID-19 (a few samples of this study predate the infection). Cell type and time point are not known. Sequenced input: PBMCs or a T cell subset sorted from them (not recorded which). V and J are TRBV5-1 and TRBJ2-1; D is perhaps TRBD2 (6 bases). In DNA, the CDR3 is TGCGCCAGCAGTAGGATAGCGGAGTCCTACAATGAGCAGTTCTTC. Protein sequence: CASSRIAESYNEQFF.